The source of this T cell receptor (beta chain) is a study of cytomegalovirus exposure and HLA in healthy donors. The primer mix had 60 Vbeta and 13 Jbeta primers. TCRdb's table, derived via immunoSEQ multiplex PCR, lists solely in-frame clones and lacks some. The sample holds some 150,000 clones, 80% seen once. On this clone itself: Its antigen remains unknown.

Broader study findings: What TCR beta sequences reportedly achieved was accurate prediction of HLA-A and HLA-B alleles in most subjects.

V was clipped by 6 bases and J by 4 bases; unmatched bases: 5. The CDR3 is made up of 13 amino acids. The germline CDR1 and CDR2 sequences are LNHDA and SQIVND (reference sequence). V usage is TRBV19 and J usage is TRBJ2-7, with 8 bases fitting TRBD2. The receptor comes from a man aged 40-49 years in good health and CMV-seropositive. Sequencing used PBMCs. The CDR3 here is CASRSGTSYEQYF. As DNA, the CDR3 is TGTGCCAGTAGGTCCGGGACTAGTTACGAGCAGTACTTC. Together with reference TRBV19 and TRBJ2-7, the CDR3 gives the full variable domain: DGGITQSPKYLFRKEGQNVTLSCEQNLNHDAMYWYRQDPGQGLRLIYYSQIVNDFQKGDIAEGYSVSREKKESFPLTVTSAQKNPTAFYLCASRSGTSYEQYFGPGTRLTVT.